Sequencing of this TCR beta chain was carried out in a study of CD8 T cells in ankylosing spondylitis. Study findings and constraints: A motif of under ten highly homologous TCR beta variants was seen as apparently characteristic of ankylosing spondylitis blood.

This clonotype was observed a handful of times. Its antigen is unidentified. A single record per CDR3 protein comes from TCRdb applying MiXCR to the 5' RACE reads. The sample has almost 250,000 distinct CDR3 sequences; roughly 32% are singletons. The germline V and J ends were trimmed by 2 bases and 3 bases, with 9 bases remaining between them. This CDR3 comprises 14 residues. The V gene's germline CDR1 is SGDLS and CDR2 YYNGEE. Specimen: blood, either unsorted or a sorted T cell fraction (not recorded which). This receptor was obtained from a male donor with ankylosing spondylitis or in good health (not recorded which). V usage is TRBV9 and J usage is TRBJ1-3; the D gene is possibly TRBD1 (5 bases). CDR3 region: CASSVGGDGNTIYF. The CDR3 nucleotides read TGTGCCAGCAGCGTCGGGGGGGATGGAAACACCATATATTTT.